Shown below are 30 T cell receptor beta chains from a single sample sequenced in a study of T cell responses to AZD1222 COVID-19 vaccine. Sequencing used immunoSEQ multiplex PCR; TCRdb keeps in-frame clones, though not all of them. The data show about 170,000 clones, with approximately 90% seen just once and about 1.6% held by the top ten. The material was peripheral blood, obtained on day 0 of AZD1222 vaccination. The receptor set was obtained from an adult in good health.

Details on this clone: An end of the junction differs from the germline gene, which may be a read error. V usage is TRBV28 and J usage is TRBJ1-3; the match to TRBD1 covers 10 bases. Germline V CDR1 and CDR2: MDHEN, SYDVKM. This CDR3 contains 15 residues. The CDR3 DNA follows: TGTGCCAGCAGTTCACCGGGACAGGGGATAAACAAACCCAATTTT. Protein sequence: CASSSPGQGINKPNF.

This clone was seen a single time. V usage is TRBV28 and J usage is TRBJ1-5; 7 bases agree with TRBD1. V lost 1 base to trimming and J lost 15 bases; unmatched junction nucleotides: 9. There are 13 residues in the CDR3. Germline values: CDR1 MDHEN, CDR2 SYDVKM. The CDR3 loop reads CASSLSDRAGTHF. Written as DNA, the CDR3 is TGTGCCAGCAGTTTATCAGACAGGGCGGGAACGCATTTT.

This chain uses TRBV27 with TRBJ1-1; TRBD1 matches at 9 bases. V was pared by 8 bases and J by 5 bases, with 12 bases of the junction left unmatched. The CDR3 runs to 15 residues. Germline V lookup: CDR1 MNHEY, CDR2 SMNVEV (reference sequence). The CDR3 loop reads CASGLTGGAGTEAFF. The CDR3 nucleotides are TGTGCCAGCGGGCTTACAGGGGGCGCAGGGACTGAAGCTTTCTTT.

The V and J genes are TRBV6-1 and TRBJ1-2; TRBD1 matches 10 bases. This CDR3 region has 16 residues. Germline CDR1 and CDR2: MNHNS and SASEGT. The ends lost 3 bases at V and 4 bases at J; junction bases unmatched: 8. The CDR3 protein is CASSDLPGQGSYGYTF. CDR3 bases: TGTGCCAGCAGTGATCTCCCGGGACAGGGGAGCTATGGCTACACCTTC.

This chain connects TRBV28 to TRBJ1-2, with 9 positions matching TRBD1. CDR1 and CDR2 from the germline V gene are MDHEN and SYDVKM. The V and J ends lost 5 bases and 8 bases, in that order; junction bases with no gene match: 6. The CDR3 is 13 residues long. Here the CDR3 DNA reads TGTGCCAGCAGTGCTCGGGACAGGGCCGGCTACACCTTC. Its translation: CASSARDRAGYTF.

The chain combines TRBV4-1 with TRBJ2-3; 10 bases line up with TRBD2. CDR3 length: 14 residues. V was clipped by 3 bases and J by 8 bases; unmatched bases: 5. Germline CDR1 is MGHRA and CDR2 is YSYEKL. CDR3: CASSHLGTSVTQYF. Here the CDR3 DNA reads TGCGCCAGCAGCCATCTCGGGACTAGCGTTACGCAGTATTTT.

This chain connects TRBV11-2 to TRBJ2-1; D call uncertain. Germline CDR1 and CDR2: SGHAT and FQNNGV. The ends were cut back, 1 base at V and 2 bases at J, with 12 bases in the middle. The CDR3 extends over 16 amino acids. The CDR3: CASSLAPDLAYNEQFF. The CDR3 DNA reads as TGTGCCAGCAGCTTAGCACCAGACCTCGCCTACAATGAGCAGTTCTTC.

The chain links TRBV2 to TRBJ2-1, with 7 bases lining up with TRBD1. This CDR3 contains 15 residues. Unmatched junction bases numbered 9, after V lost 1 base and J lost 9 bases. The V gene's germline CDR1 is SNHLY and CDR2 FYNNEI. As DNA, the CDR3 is TGTGCCAGCAGTGAAGGCACAGGGGCAACGAGTGAGCAGTTCTTC. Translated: CASSEGTGATSEQFF.

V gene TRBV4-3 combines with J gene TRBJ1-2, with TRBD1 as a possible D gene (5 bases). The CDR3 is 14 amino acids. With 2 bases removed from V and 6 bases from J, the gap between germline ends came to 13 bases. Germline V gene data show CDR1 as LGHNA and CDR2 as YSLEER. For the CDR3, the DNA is TGCGCCAGCAGCCAATTGGGGCCAGGGAATGGCTACACCTTC. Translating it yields CASSQLGPGNGYTF.

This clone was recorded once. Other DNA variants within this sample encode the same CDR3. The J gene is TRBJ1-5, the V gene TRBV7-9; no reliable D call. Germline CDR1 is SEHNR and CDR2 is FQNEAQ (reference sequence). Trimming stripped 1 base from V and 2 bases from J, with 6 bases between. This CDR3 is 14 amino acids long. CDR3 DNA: TGTGCCAGCAGCTTAGGATTGGGCAATCAGCCCCAGCATTTT. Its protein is CASSLGLGNQPQHF. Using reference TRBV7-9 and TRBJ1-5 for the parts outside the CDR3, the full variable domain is DTGVSQNPRHKITKRGQNVTFRCDPISEHNRLYWYRQTLGQGPEFLTYFQNEAQLEKSRLLSDRFSAERPKGSFSTLEIQRTEQGDSAMYLCASSLGLGNQPQHFGDGTRLSIL.

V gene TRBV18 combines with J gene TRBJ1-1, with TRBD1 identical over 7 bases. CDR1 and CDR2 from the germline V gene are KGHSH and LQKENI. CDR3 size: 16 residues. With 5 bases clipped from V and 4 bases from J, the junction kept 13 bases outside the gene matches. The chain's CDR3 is CASSTNRGSGSTEAFF. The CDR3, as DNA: TGTGCCAGCTCAACCAACAGGGGATCGGGCTCCACTGAAGCTTTCTTT.

Written as DNA, the CDR3 is TGTGCCAGCAGCTTTGGGAGCGGGGAGACCCAGTACTTC. Its protein product is CASSFGSGETQYF. The V gene is TRBV7-3, the J gene TRBJ2-5, with a tentative D call TRBD2 (6 bases). In germline, CDR1 is SGHTA, CDR2 FQGTGA. The length of the CDR3 is 13 residues. V was cut by 3 bases and J by 5 bases, with 10 bases left in between.

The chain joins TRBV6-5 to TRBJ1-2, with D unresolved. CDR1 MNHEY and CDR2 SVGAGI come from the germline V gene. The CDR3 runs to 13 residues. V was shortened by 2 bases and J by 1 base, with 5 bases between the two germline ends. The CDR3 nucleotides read TGTGCCAGCAGTTACGATGATAACTATGGCTACACCTTC. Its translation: CASSYDDNYGYTF.

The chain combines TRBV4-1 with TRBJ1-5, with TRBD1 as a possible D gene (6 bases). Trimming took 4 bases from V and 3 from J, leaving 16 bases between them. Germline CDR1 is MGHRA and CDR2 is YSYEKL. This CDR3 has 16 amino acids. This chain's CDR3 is CASSPVTGTSNQPQHF. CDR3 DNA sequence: TGCGCCAGCAGCCCTGTAACAGGGACGTCCAATCAGCCCCAGCATTTT.

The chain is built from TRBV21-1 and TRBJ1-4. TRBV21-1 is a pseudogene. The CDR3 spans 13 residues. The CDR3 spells CASSWGANEKLFF. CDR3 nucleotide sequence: TGTGCCAGCAGCTGGGGGGCTAATGAAAAACTGTTTTTT.

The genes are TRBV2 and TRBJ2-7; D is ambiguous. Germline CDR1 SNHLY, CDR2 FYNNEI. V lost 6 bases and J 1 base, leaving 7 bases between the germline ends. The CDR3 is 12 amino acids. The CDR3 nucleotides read TGTGCCAGCAGCCCAACTTCCTACGAGCAGTACTTC. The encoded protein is CASSPTSYEQYF.

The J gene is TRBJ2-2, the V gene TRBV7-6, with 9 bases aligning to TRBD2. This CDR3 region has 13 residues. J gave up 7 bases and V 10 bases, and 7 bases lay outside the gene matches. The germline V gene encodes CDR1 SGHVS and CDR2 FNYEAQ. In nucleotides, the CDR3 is TGTGCCATCCCTCTAGCGGGGTACGGGGAGCTGTTTTTT. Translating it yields CAIPLAGYGELFF.

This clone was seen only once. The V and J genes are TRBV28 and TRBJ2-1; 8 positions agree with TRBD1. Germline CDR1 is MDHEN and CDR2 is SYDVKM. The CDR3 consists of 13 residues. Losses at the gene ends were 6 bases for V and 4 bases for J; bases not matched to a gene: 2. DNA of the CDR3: TGTGCCAGCAGGGGGACAGGATACAATGAGCAGTTCTTC. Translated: CASRGTGYNEQFF.

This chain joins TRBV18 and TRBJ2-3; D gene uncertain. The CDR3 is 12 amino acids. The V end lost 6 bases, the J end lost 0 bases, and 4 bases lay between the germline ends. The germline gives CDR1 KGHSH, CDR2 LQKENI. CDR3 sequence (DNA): TGTGCCAGCTCGCAAAGCACAGATACGCAGTATTTT. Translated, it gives CASSQSTDTQYF.

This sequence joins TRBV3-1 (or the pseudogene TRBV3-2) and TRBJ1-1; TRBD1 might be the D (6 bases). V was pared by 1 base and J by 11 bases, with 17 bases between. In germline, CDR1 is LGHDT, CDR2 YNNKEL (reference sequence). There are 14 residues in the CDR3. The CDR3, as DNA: TGTGCCAGCAGCCAAGGGGAAATAGGGGGTATCGCTTTCTTT. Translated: CASSQGEIGGIAFF.

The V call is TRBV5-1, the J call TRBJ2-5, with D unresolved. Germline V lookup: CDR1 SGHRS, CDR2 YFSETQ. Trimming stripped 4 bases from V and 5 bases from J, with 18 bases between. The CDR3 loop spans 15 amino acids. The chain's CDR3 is CASSPVPDRRETQYF. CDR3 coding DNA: TGCGCCAGCAGCCCGGTCCCGGACCGCCGCGAGACCCAGTACTTC.

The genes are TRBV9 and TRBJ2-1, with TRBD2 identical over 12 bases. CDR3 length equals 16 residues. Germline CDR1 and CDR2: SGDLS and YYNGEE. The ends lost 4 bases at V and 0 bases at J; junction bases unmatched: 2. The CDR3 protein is CASSTSGGSSYNEQFF. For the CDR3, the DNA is TGTGCCAGCAGCACTAGCGGGGGGAGCTCCTACAATGAGCAGTTCTTC.

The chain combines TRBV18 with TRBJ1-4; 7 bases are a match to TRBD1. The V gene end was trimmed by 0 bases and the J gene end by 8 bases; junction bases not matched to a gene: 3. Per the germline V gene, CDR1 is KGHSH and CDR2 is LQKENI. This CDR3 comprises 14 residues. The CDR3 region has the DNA TGTGCCAGCTCACCACCGGGACAGCCCGAAAAACTGTTTTTT. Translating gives CASSPPGQPEKLFF.

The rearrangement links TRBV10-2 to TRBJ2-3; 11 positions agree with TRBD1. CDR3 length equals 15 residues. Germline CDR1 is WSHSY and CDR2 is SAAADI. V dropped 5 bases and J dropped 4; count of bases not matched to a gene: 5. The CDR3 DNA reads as TGCGCCAGCAGTTACGGGACAGGGGGGTCAGATACGCAGTATTTT. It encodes CASSYGTGGSDTQYF.

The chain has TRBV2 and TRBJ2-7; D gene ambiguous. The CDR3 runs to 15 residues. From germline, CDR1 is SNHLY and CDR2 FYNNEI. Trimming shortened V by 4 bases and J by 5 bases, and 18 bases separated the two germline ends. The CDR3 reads CASSARLLPLDEQYF. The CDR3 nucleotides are TGTGCCAGCAGTGCCCGACTCCTTCCCCTGGACGAGCAGTACTTC.

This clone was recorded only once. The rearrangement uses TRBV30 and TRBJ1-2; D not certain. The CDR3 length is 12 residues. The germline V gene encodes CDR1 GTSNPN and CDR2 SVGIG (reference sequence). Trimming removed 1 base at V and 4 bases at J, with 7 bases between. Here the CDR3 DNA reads TGTGCCTGGAGTGCCCAGGTCTATGGCTACACCTTC. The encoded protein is CAWSAQVYGYTF.

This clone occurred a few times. The CDR3 loop reads CASSPRGYEQYF. As DNA, the CDR3 is TGTGCCAGCAGCCCTCGAGGGTACGAGCAGTACTTC. The chain recombines TRBV11-2 with TRBJ2-7, with D maybe TRBD2 (5 bases). The V gene lost 5 bases and the J gene lost 4 bases, with 9 bases spanning the gap. This CDR3 has 12 residues. Germline-derived CDR1 and CDR2 are SGHAT and FQNNGV.

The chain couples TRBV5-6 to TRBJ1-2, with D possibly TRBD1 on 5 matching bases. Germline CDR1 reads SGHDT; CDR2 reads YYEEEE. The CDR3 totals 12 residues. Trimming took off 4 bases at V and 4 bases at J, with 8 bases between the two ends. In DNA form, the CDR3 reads TGTGCCAGCAGCCCAGGGAGCTATGGCTACACCTTC. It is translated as CASSPGSYGYTF.

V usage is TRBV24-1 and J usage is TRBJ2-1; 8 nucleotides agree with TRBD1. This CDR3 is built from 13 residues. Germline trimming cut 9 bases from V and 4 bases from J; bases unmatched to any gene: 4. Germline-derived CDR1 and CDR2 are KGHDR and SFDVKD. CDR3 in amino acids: CATATGGYNEQFF. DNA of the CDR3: TGTGCCACCGCCACAGGGGGGTACAATGAGCAGTTCTTC.

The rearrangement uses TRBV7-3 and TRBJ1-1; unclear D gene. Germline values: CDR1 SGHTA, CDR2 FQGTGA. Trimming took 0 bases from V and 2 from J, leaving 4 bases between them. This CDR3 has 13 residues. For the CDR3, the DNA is TGTGCCAGCAGCTTAACTTTTAACACTGAAGCTTTCTTT. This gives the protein CASSLTFNTEAFF.